The rows below give T cell receptor beta chains drawn from one sample of a study of blood T cell repertoires in COVID-19. Only in-frame clones appear in the TCRdb table, and some are missing; sequencing was by immunoSEQ multiplex PCR. The sample lists 120,000 to 150,000 clones; 88% were seen once. What was sequenced was PBMCs or T cells enriched from blood (not recorded which). These receptor sequences come from a woman in her thirties with acute COVID-19. Each CDR3 is given with its conserved first and last residue. D genes are given only for firm matches. Clone size, where shown, is once, few, many, or a class for clones that have expanded.

clone size	V gene	CDR3 length	D gene	J gene	CDR3 DNA	CDR3 protein
once	TRBV24-1	14	.	TRBJ1-1	TGTGCCACCAGGATGGGGGCGGGGGACACTGAAGCTTTCTTT	CATRMGAGDTEAFF
few	TRBV12-2	21	.	TRBJ2-3	TGTGCAAGTCGCTTAGCGTGTATAGAAAAGCGGGAGGGCCGGGGCACAGATACGCAGTATTTT	CASRLACIEKREGRGTDTQYF
.	TRBV7-2	15	TRBD2	TRBJ2-7	TGTGCCAGCAGCCGGGGACTAGCGGGAACCTACGAGCAGTACTTC	CASSRGLAGTYEQYF
once	TRBV5-1	14	TRBD2	TRBJ2-1	TGCGCCAGCAGCTTCGCGGGTTCTAGCGGTGAGCAGTTCTTC	CASSFAGSSGEQFF
.	TRBV29-1	13	.	TRBJ1-4	TGCAGCGTTCAGGGGAGCGCGGCGGAAAAACTGTTTTTT	CSVQGSAAEKLFF
.	TRBV6-2/TRBV6-3	15	TRBD1	TRBJ2-7	TGTGCCAGCAGTTTCCCCGGGACAGGGGCCTACGAGCAGTACTTC	CASSFPGTGAYEQYF
.	TRBV6-5	15	TRBD1	TRBJ1-4	TGTGCCAGCAGTTATAGACAGGGAGGCGTTGAAAAACTGTTTTTT	CASSYRQGGVEKLFF
.	TRBV3-1/TRBV3-2	13	TRBD1	TRBJ1-5	TGTGCCAGCAGCCGACAGGGGGATCAGCCCCAGCATTTT	CASSRQGDQPQHF
.	TRBV6-4	15	TRBD2	TRBJ2-3	TGTGCCAGCAGTGATGGCGGGAGGCACACAGATACGCAGTATTTT	CASSDGGRHTDTQYF
.	TRBV12-3/TRBV12-4	13	.	TRBJ1-2	TGTGCCAGCAGTTTTACAGGGACGGATGGCTACACCTTC	CASSFTGTDGYTF
.	TRBV5-6	19	TRBD2	TRBJ2-1	TGTGCCAGCAGCTTGGCCTTGGGACTAGCGGGAGGTTCCTACAATGAGCAGTTCTTC	CASSLALGLAGGSYNEQFF
.	TRBV28	14	.	TRBJ1-4	TGTGCCAGCAGTTTTGGGGCCCTTAATGAAAAACTGTTTTTT	CASSFGALNEKLFF
.	TRBV10-2	18	TRBD2	TRBJ2-3	TGCGCCAGCAGTGAGTCCGCCTTCCTAGCGGGAGCAGCAGATACGCAGTATTTT	CASSESAFLAGAADTQYF
.	TRBV5-4	16	.	TRBJ1-1	TGTGCCAGCAGCTTGCTAATAGTAGAGAGTGTCACTGAAGCTTTCTTT	CASSLLIVESVTEAFF
.	TRBV11-1	15	TRBD2	TRBJ2-2	TGTGCCAGCAGCTCTATAGCGGGAGGCATCGGGGAGCTGTTTTTT	CASSSIAGGIGELFF
.	TRBV4-2	17	TRBD1	TRBJ1-4	TGTGCCAGCAGCCAACGGGGACAGGGGACTTTTAATGAAAAACTGTTTTTT	CASSQRGQGTFNEKLFF
.	TRBV12-3/TRBV12-4	12	TRBD2	TRBJ2-5	TGTGCCAGCAGTTTCAGCGGGGTTACCCCGAACTTC	CASSFSGVTPNF
.	TRBV7-2	13	.	TRBJ1-5	TGTGCCAGCAGCTTAAGCAGGGATCAGCCCCAGCATTTT	CASSLSRDQPQHF
.	TRBV30	12	.	TRBJ1-2	TGTGCCTGGAGGGGCAGGGCTTGGGGCTACACCTTC	CAWRGRAWGYTF
.	TRBV5-4	13	TRBD1	TRBJ2-5	TGTGCCAGCAGCGTGGGACAGCCAGAGACCCAGTACTTC	CASSVGQPETQYF
.	TRBV19	15	TRBD2	TRBJ2-1	TGTGCCAGTAGTAAAGCCGGGGGGGCCTACAATGAGCAGTTCTTC	CASSKAGGAYNEQFF
once	TRBV9	14	.	TRBJ1-1	TGTGCCAGCAGCGTAGCGCAGGTAACCACTGAAGCTTTCTTT	CASSVAQVTTEAFF
.	TRBV5-1	15	.	TRBJ2-5	TGCGCCAGCAGCCACCGGACAGCCCTTCAAGAGACCCAGTACTTC	CASSHRTALQETQYF
.	TRBV2	18	.	TRBJ1-3	TGTGCCAGCAGTGAAGGTCAGGGCAGGAGTCTCTCTGGAAACACCATATATTTT	CASSEGQGRSLSGNTIYF
.	TRBV7-9	15	TRBD2	TRBJ2-3	TGTGCCAGCAGCTTCGGCGGGGGGGGCACAGATACGCAGTATTTT	CASSFGGGGTDTQYF
.	TRBV3-1/TRBV3-2	15	TRBD2	TRBJ2-7	TGTGCCAGCAGCCAGGGGACTAGCGGTACCTACGAGCAGTACTTC	CASSQGTSGTYEQYF
once	TRBV5-1	14	TRBD1	TRBJ2-7	TGCGCCAGCCGCAGTCAGGGGGCTCTCAACGAGCAGTACTTC	CASRSQGALNEQYF
.	TRBV27	13	.	TRBJ2-1	TGTGCCAGCAGTTTTTCGGCGGCGGTAGAGCAGTTCTTC	CASSFSAAVEQFF
.	TRBV6-1	16	.	TRBJ2-1	TGTGCCAGCAGTGAAGCAGTTAGCGGTTCCTACAATGAGCAGTTCTTC	CASSEAVSGSYNEQFF
once	TRBV7-2	13	.	TRBJ2-2	TGTGCCAGCAGCGCCCTAGACCCCGGGGAGCTGTTTTTT	CASSALDPGELFF
.	TRBV29-1	15	.	TRBJ2-2	TGCAGCGTTGAGCTCCTTCATCCGGGCACCGGGGAGCTGTTTTTT	CSVELLHPGTGELFF
.	TRBV3-1/TRBV3-2	16	TRBD1	TRBJ2-7	TGTGCCAGCAGCCCCCAGGGGGCGCAAAAAGCCTACGAGCAGTACTTC	CASSPQGAQKAYEQYF
.	TRBV25-1	11	.	TRBJ2-7	TGTGCCAGCACGGGTGGATACGAGCAGTACTTC	CASTGGYEQYF
.	TRBV30	15	TRBD1	TRBJ2-7	TGTGCCTGGAGTGTAGGGGAACAGGGGGTCTACGAGCAGTACTTC	CAWSVGEQGVYEQYF
few	TRBV19	17	TRBD1	TRBJ1-1	TGTGCCAGTAGTGCGTGGGACAGGGGTCACACGAACACTGAAGCTTTCTTT	CASSAWDRGHTNTEAFF
.	TRBV6-4	16	TRBD2	TRBJ2-1	TGTGCCAGCAGTTGGGTGGGGACTAGCGGGACTAATGAGCAGTTCTTC	CASSWVGTSGTNEQFF
.	TRBV6-2/TRBV6-3	17	.	TRBJ1-1	TGTGCCAGCAGTTCACACCTCGAGGGCCCGGAGAACACTGAAGCTTTCTTT	CASSSHLEGPENTEAFF
.	TRBV30	14	TRBD1	TRBJ2-7	TGTGCCTGGTCACACCTGACAGGGGGCTACGAGCAGTACTTC	CAWSHLTGGYEQYF
.	TRBV7-9	13	TRBD1	TRBJ1-1	TGTGCCAGCCAGGGACAGCAGAACACTGAAGCTTTCTTT	CASQGQQNTEAFF
few	TRBV7-2	13	.	TRBJ1-4	TGTGCCAGCAGCTCCCAATCCACAGAAAAACTGTTTTTT	CASSSQSTEKLFF
.	TRBV4-1	15	.	TRBJ1-5	TGCGCCAGCAGCCAAGAAAGCGGGAACAATCAGCCCCAGCATTTT	CASSQESGNNQPQHF
.	TRBV5-1	13	.	TRBJ1-2	TGCGCCAGCAGCTTGGTGACAGAACAAGGCTACACCTTC	CASSLVTEQGYTF
.	TRBV11-2	13	.	TRBJ1-1	TGTGCCAGCAGCCTAGAGGTACTTACTGAAGCTTTCTTT	CASSLEVLTEAFF
.	TRBV10-2	13	.	TRBJ1-1	TGCGCCAGCGTTTGGGGAGCTAACACTGAAGCTTTCTTT	CASVWGANTEAFF
.	TRBV11-2	15	TRBD2	TRBJ2-3	TGTGCCAGCAGCTCGACTAGCGGGGTAGAGGGCACGCAGTATTTT	CASSSTSGVEGTQYF
.	TRBV27	16	.	TRBJ2-3	TGTGCCAGCAGTTCCCCTTGGGCGGGTAGCACAGATACGCAGTATTTT	CASSSPWAGSTDTQYF
.	TRBV30	14	.	TRBJ1-3	TGTGCCTGGAGTGTGAAAGGGGGAGGAAACACCATATATTTT	CAWSVKGGGNTIYF
.	TRBV5-4	11	.	TRBJ1-1	TGTGCCAGCAGCTCACTCACTGAAGCTTTCTTT	CASSSLTEAFF